The 29 T cell receptor beta chains below come from one sample, sequenced in a study of identical twins. TCRdb reanalysed the 5' RACE reads using MiXCR and keeps one entry per CDR3 protein. The sample lists about 1.7 million distinct CDR3 sequences; 32% were seen once. Sequenced: cord blood. These receptors all come from a newborn girl in good health.

J is TRBJ2-1 and V is TRBV7-2; 9 positions agree with TRBD2. CDR3 length equals 15 residues. V was pared by 3 bases and J by 4 bases, with 4 bases of the junction left unmatched. CDR1 and CDR2 from the germline V gene are SGHTA and FQGNSA. CDR3 in amino acids: CASSFSGSVYNEQFF. The CDR3 DNA reads as TGTGCCAGCAGCTTTAGCGGGAGCGTGTACAATGAGCAGTTCTTC.

V gene TRBV6-2 or TRBV6-3 combines with J gene TRBJ2-7, with a tentative D call TRBD2 (7 bases). The J call may not be correct, given that the DNA end is closer to TRBJ2-5. The CDR3 has 16 residues. The germline V gene has CDR1 MNHEY and CDR2 SVGEGT. The CDR3 DNA sequence: TGTGCCAGCAGTTACTCGATGGGGGGGCGTTACGAGACCCAGTACTTC. Translating gives CASSYSMGGRYETQYF.

This clonotype was seen a few times. This chain uses TRBV6-5 with TRBJ2-1; perhaps D is TRBD1 or TRBD2 (5 bases each). V lost 9 bases and J lost 6, with 18 bases in between. The CDR3 contains 14 residues. Per germline, CDR1 MNHEY and CDR2 SVGAGI. In nucleotides, the CDR3 is TGTGCCAGTCAACGGGACCCATTGGTCAATGAGCAGTTCTTC. This translates into CASQRDPLVNEQFF.

The chain carries TRBV20-1 and TRBJ2-5; 13 bases are a match to TRBD2. With V trimmed by 3 bases and J by 11 bases, 18 bases remained unmatched. Germline-derived CDR1 and CDR2 are DFQATT and SNEGSKA (reference sequence). The CDR3 has 17 amino acids. The CDR3 reads CSASIPPGLAGVAEQYF. The CDR3 bases are TGCAGTGCTAGTATTCCGCCAGGACTAGCGGGAGTCGCTGAGCAGTACTTC.

The chain is built from TRBV20-1 and TRBJ2-1; no reliable D call. The CDR3 contains 12 residues. CDR1 and CDR2 (germline): DFQATT, SNEGSKA (reference sequence). V lost 6 bases and J lost 14, with 20 bases in between. The CDR3 DNA is TGCAGTGCACAAACCAGAGGACCGAAGGAGTTCTTC. Protein: CSAQTRGPKEFF.

This clonotype was recorded a few times. The chain uses TRBV10-2 and TRBJ2-5; 7 nucleotides match TRBD1. The length of the CDR3 is 14 residues. Germline CDR1 reads WSHSY; CDR2 reads SAAADI. J lost 4 bases, V lost 9 bases, and 11 bases had no gene match. The DNA for the CDR3 is TGCGCCAGTAGGTCAGGGGGTACGGGAGAGACCCAGTACTTC. It is translated as CASRSGGTGETQYF.

The chain employs TRBV2 and TRBJ1-1, with 7 nucleotides matching TRBD1. The length of the CDR3 is 15 residues. V lost 5 bases, J lost 4 bases, and 10 bases stayed unmatched. Germline-derived CDR1 and CDR2 are SNHLY and FYNNEI. Here the CDR3 reads CASSFSKDRSTEAFF. The CDR3, as DNA: TGTGCCAGCAGTTTCTCTAAGGACAGGAGCACTGAAGCTTTCTTT.

About this clonotype itself: A much larger clone lies a single base off, so this may be a read error. V gene TRBV28 combines with J gene TRBJ2-7, with 11 bases matching TRBD2. Germline V gene sequence: CDR1 MDHEN, CDR2 SYDVKM. There are 17 residues in the CDR3. J gave up 6 bases and V 5 bases, and 15 bases lay outside the gene matches. The CDR3 nucleotides are TGTGCCAGCAGTCGAACTAGCGGGAGTTTTAAAGTGTCCGAGCAGTACTTC. Its protein product is CASSRTSGSFKVSEQYF. The whole variable domain, remainder taken from reference TRBV28 and TRBJ2-7, is DVKVTQSSRYLVKRTGEKVFLECVQDMDHENMFWYRQDPGLGLRLIYFSYDVKMKEKGDIPEGYSVSREKKERFSLILESASTNQTSMYLCASSRTSGSFKVSEQYFGPGTRLTVT.

The genes are TRBV7-9 and TRBJ1-1, with D perhaps TRBD1 (5 bases). CDR1 and CDR2 from the germline V gene are SEHNR and FQNEAQ (reference sequence). CDR3 length equals 14 residues. V was pared by 4 bases and J by 3 bases, with 12 bases between. CDR3 sequence: CASSSTGPHTEAFF. Here the CDR3 DNA reads TGTGCCAGCAGCTCTACGGGGCCACACACTGAAGCTTTCTTT.

This clonotype was observed a few times. The rearrangement joins TRBV11-1 to TRBJ2-7; unclear D gene. Germline CDR1 SGHAT, CDR2 FQDESV (reference sequence). Trimming removed 5 bases from V and 0 bases from J, with 11 bases in between. The CDR3 has 14 residues. Written as DNA, the CDR3 is TGTGCCAGCAGCCCCCGACTTCCCTCCTACGAGCAGTACTTC. Protein product: CASSPRLPSYEQYF.

This sequence joins TRBV6-1 and TRBJ1-5, with D perhaps matching TRBD1 (5 bases). Germline-derived CDR1 and CDR2 are MNHNS and SASEGT. V was trimmed by 6 bases and J by 2 bases, leaving 20 bases between them. This CDR3 region has 17 residues. CDR3 loop: CASREILRGVCNQPQHF. CDR3 DNA: TGTGCCAGCAGAGAGATACTCCGGGGGGTATGCAATCAGCCCCAGCATTTT.

This clonotype was counted between two and nine times. The rearrangement joins TRBV6-6 to TRBJ2-7, with 12 bases matching TRBD2. This CDR3 contains 14 residues. The J segment lost 5 bases and the V segment lost 8 bases, leaving 7 bases of the junction unmatched. The germline CDR1 and CDR2 sequences are MNHNY and SVGAGI (reference sequence). This chain's CDR3 is CASLAGGLAHEQYF. The DNA for the CDR3 is TGTGCCAGCCTAGCGGGGGGGCTCGCCCACGAGCAGTACTTC.

There are a few counts of this clonotype. The CDR3 loop reads CASSLGLTPPNSYNEQFF. The CDR3 DNA sequence: TGCGCCAGCAGCTTGGGACTCACTCCCCCGAACTCCTACAATGAGCAGTTCTTC. The chain uses TRBV5-1 and TRBJ2-1; D is unclear. Trimming removed 0 bases at V and 0 bases at J, with 16 bases between. Germline CDR1 SGHRS, CDR2 YFSETQ. This CDR3 is 18 amino acids long.

This clonotype occurred a few times. This rearrangement joins TRBV5-6 to TRBJ2-7; the match to TRBD1 covers 10 bases. Germline CDR1 reads SGHDT; CDR2 reads YYEEEE. Trimming cost V 6 bases and J 3 bases; bases outside gene matches: 6. The CDR3 extends over 14 amino acids. CDR3 residues: CASIPGTGVYEQYF. The CDR3 region has the DNA TGTGCCAGCATCCCTGGGACAGGGGTCTACGAGCAGTACTTC.

V gene TRBV29-1 combines with J gene TRBJ2-3; 10 bases are shared with TRBD2. This CDR3 spans 16 amino acids. Trimming took 5 bases from V and 6 from J; bases not matched to a gene: 14. The germline gives CDR1 SQVTM, CDR2 ANQGSEA. As DNA, the CDR3 is TGCAGCGTTTATACCCCTCTAGCGGGGGATTCGGATACGCAGTATTTT. Its protein is CSVYTPLAGDSDTQYF.

A few counts support this clonotype. The chain carries TRBV6-6 and TRBJ1-5, with 9 bases lining up with TRBD1. This CDR3 is built from 16 residues. The germline V gene encodes CDR1 MNHNY and CDR2 SVGAGI (reference sequence). The J segment lost 4 bases and the V segment lost 6 bases, leaving 10 bases of the junction unmatched. CDR3 sequence (DNA): TGTGCCAGCAGCCCCGGGACAGGGATTGGGAATCAGCCCCAGCATTTT. It yields the protein CASSPGTGIGNQPQHF.

This chain uses TRBV29-1 with TRBJ2-1, with a weak D call TRBD1 (5 bases). The CDR3 length is 12 residues. V was pared by 3 bases and J by 5 bases, with 8 bases between. Germline lookup yields CDR1 SQVTM and CDR2 ANQGSEA. The CDR3 nucleotides read TGCAGCGTTGACAGGGCAGACAATGAGCAGTTCTTC. The encoded protein is CSVDRADNEQFF.

The chain links TRBV28 to TRBJ1-1; D is uncertain. V lost 3 bases, J lost 5 bases, and 13 bases lay in between. The CDR3 covers 14 residues. Germline CDR1 and CDR2: MDHEN and SYDVKM. The CDR3 reads CASSFRWLATEAFF. CDR3 DNA sequence: TGTGCCAGCAGTTTTAGGTGGCTTGCGACTGAAGCTTTCTTT. The full variable domain, rest sourced from reference TRBV28 and TRBJ1-1, is DVKVTQSSRYLVKRTGEKVFLECVQDMDHENMFWYRQDPGLGLRLIYFSYDVKMKEKGDIPEGYSVSREKKERFSLILESASTNQTSMYLCASSFRWLATEAFFGQGTRLTVV.

The chain couples TRBV27 to TRBJ2-3, with D uncertain. V gave up 8 bases and J gave up 4 bases, with 13 bases separating them. The CDR3 sequence is 13 residues long. Germline CDR1 is MNHEY and CDR2 is SMNVEV (reference sequence). The CDR3 is CASRRSWADTQYF. DNA of the CDR3: TGTGCCAGCCGCCGTAGTTGGGCAGATACGCAGTATTTT.

This chain links TRBV20-1 with TRBJ2-3, with TRBD1 matching 9 bases. The germline V gene has CDR1 DFQATT and CDR2 SNEGSKA (reference sequence). The CDR3 runs to 16 residues. V lost 6 bases, J lost 5 bases, and 15 bases stayed unmatched. The CDR3 reads CSALTPGTGHKDTQYF. In DNA, the CDR3 is TGCAGTGCCCTCACGCCCGGGACAGGGCATAAAGATACGCAGTATTTT.

This clonotype occurred a few times. The genes are TRBV3-1 and TRBJ1-5, with a possible D match to TRBD1 (5 bases). The V and J ends lost 8 bases and 4 bases respectively, with 9 bases between them. The CDR3 contains 12 residues. CDR1 LGHDT and CDR2 YNNKEL come from the germline V gene (reference sequence). The CDR3: CASGHGNQPQHF. Here the CDR3 DNA reads TGTGCCAGCGGACATGGGAATCAGCCCCAGCATTTT.

V gene TRBV29-1 combines with J gene TRBJ1-2, with D hard to call. The germline gives CDR1 SQVTM, CDR2 ANQGSEA. The CDR3 consists of 10 residues. Trimming pared 4 bases from V and 5 bases from J, leaving 5 bases between. The CDR3 coding sequence is TGCAGCGTTGGACCGTATGGCTACACCTTC. Protein: CSVGPYGYTF.

This clonotype was counted between two and nine times. DNA for the CDR3: TGTGCCAGCAGCCAAGTAAGGACAGGGCGTTACACAGATACGCAGTATTTT. Translated: CASSQVRTGRYTDTQYF. This chain joins TRBV4-2 and TRBJ2-3; 8 bases match TRBD1. CDR1 and CDR2 (germline): LGHNA, YNFKEQ. This CDR3 comprises 17 residues. Trimming removed 1 base from V and 2 bases from J; junction bases left unmatched: 8.

V is TRBV20-1 and J is TRBJ2-5; 11 nucleotides line up with TRBD2. The last part of the DNA fits TRBJ2-7 better; the J call may be wrong. Germline lookup yields CDR1 DFQATT and CDR2 SNEGSKA (reference sequence). The CDR3 contains 15 residues. CDR3: CSALSGTSGSYEQYF. CDR3 DNA: TGCAGTGCCCTATCGGGGACTAGCGGCTCCTACGAGCAGTACTTC.

This chain joins TRBV10-2 and TRBJ2-7; D gene unclear. The CDR3 loop spans 12 amino acids. CDR1 is WSHSY and CDR2 is SAAADI in the germline V gene. V gave up 7 bases and J gave up 4 bases, with 11 bases separating them. The CDR3 loop reads CASTSFRYEQYF. CDR3 sequence (DNA): TGCGCCAGCACCTCTTTTAGATACGAGCAGTACTTC.

The chain uses TRBV5-6 and TRBJ2-5; 9 bases match TRBD1. This CDR3 spans 15 amino acids. CDR1 is SGHDT and CDR2 is YYEEEE in the germline V gene. V gave up 4 bases and J gave up 11 bases; unmatched junction bases: 15. The CDR3 spells CASSVRDREYNEQYF. Here the CDR3 DNA reads TGTGCCAGCAGCGTCCGGGACAGGGAATACAATGAGCAGTACTTC.

The chain carries TRBV4-2 and TRBJ2-1; the match to TRBD2 covers 13 bases. Germline CDR1 and CDR2: LGHNA and YNFKEQ. J lost 9 bases, V lost 0 bases, and 8 bases had no gene match. The CDR3 has 17 amino acids. In DNA form, the CDR3 reads TGTGCCAGCAGCCAAGATATAACTAGCGGGAGGGCGTCTGAGCAGTTCTTC. It translates to CASSQDITSGRASEQFF.

The chain uses TRBV27 and TRBJ1-2; TRBD1 agrees at 7 bases. Germline V lookup: CDR1 MNHEY, CDR2 SMNVEV (reference sequence). CDR3 length: 15 residues. The junction had 6 bases not matched to a gene; V was cut back by 3 bases and J by 2 bases. The CDR3 bases are TGTGCCAGCAGTTTGGTGTGGACAGGCAACTATGGCTACACCTTC. It translates to CASSLVWTGNYGYTF.

The J gene is TRBJ2-7, the V gene TRBV5-1; no clear D. This CDR3 comprises 14 residues. Germline CDR1 is SGHRS and CDR2 is YFSETQ. V was pared by 0 bases and J by 3 bases, with 10 bases between. CDR3 residues: CASSLGGPNYEQYF. The CDR3 DNA reads TGCGCCAGCAGCTTGGGTGGGCCCAACTACGAGCAGTACTTC.